This TCR beta chain originates from a study of cytomegalovirus exposure and HLA in healthy donors (dated 2017 in TCRdb). Notes on the research overall: An earlier analysis of some 600 of the donors reported roughly 300 Gb of sequence data and about 120 million unique TCR beta sequences obtained from about 179 million T cells. Approximately 300 gigabases of sequencing data and 70 million to 100 million unique TCR sequences made up an early release that covered roughly 670 HLA-typed donors. The genetic ancestry cluster associated with self-reported Caucasian donors included roughly four fifths of the 398 genotyped donors. The study was designed to test whether signatures of past pathogen exposure could be identified by cataloging public T cell receptors. The study used immunosequencing to profile the T cell repertoires of approximately 690 subjects and linked those repertoires to cytomegalovirus serostatus. Besides the first cohort of 666 subjects, a separate validation cohort made up of around 120 different subjects was used. High-throughput TCR immunosequencing, statistical association of individual TCRs with disease status, and machine learning were combined to predict cytomegalovirus infection status. In a later analysis, previously published TCR beta repertoires from 500 to 750 donors were re-analyzed and high-resolution HLA genotyping was added so that TCR occurrence patterns could be studied. In the later analysis, no new phenotypic data were used to find candidate immune exposures; instead, reliance was placed on TCR beta sequences and their occurrence across donors. In an earlier analysis of over 550 of the donors, high-throughput TCR beta sequencing was used to judge whether each TCR beta V gene segment behaved as functional or pseudogenic. Donor age, sex, ethnicity and CMV serostatus were compiled alongside the repertoire data. Genome-wide SNP genotypes for about 65% of the roughly 670 donors were used in a later genetic analysis, which treated that subset as a discovery cohort. Every discovery cohort repertoire had been produced on one sequencing platform. HLA typing included class I and class II loci at four-digit resolution. The number of donors typed differed by locus, with about 629-630 for A, B, C, DRB1 and DQB1, 522 for DQA1, 606 for DPA1, and approximately 470 for DPB1. Because of strong linkage in the cohort, five DR-DQ haplotypes were treated as single units for association and clustering. Among a few hundred genotyped donors of the cohort, an average of about 240,000 unique TCR beta nucleotide sequences were sequenced per donor, about a sixth of them non-productive.

In total, fewer than 750 healthy bone marrow donors made up the cohort. All cohort members were sampled while nominally healthy, although unrecorded immune exposures were likely present. The donor tested CMV seropositive and was one of the 289 seropositive cohort members. Every donor gave a peripheral blood sample, and the peripheral blood mononuclear cells from that sample were used for TCR beta sequencing. The Qiagen DNeasy Blood Extraction Kit was used to extract genomic DNA from the blood cell samples. Points the paper makes about the study in general: A group of highly shared sequence variants was considered likely to be a technical artifact of the sequencing pipeline. Strong co-occurrence of HLA alleles, especially DR and DQ, made assigning TCR associations to individual alleles difficult. A later analysis found that HLA-associated TCR beta chains were more clonally expanded and had lower generation probabilities than equally common non-associated chains. Some IMGT-functional V segments, including TRBV6-2 and TRBV6-3, could not be distinguished by the 87-base-pair reads and were therefore excluded. Correlated functional status among segregating V segments might be attributable to linkage disequilibrium, but an unknown experimental factor could not be ruled out. A further reported finding was that TCR beta sequences accurately predicted the HLA-A and HLA-B alleles for most subjects in the first cohort. Because some donors lacked HLA typing at each locus, the association tests relied only on the typed subset. In vitro tests confirmed that a few of the cytomegalovirus-associated TCR beta chains recognize cytomegalovirus antigens. Most CMV-associated TCR beta chains appeared to be HLA-restricted in a later analysis, and the HLA associations seemed to be driven largely by CMV exposure. According to a later genetic analysis, donors in an Asian-associated ancestry cluster had fewer N-insertions in productive TCRs than the approximately 650-donor mean. The classifier was reported to diagnose cytomegalovirus status with high specificity and sensitivity in both the original and validation cohorts. An earlier analysis of some 560 of the donors showed that most TCR beta V segments appeared in productive rearrangements either about 87% or about 30% of the time, which broadly matched IMGT annotations. Immune exposure information for the cohort was limited to CMV serostatus. In the study, about 150 TCR beta chains were listed as associated with cytomegalovirus. A later analysis reported that several top co-occurrence clusters appeared linked to parvovirus B19, influenza, CMV and Epstein-Barr virus. While some public TCRs were present in many individuals, most TCR sequences turned up only very rarely across donors. The authors suggested that the approach could potentially be generalized to other disease states and immunological phenotypes. A later analysis associated approximately 17,000 TCR beta sequences with specific HLA alleles at a false discovery rate of 0.05. About 15 rarely observed V segments, including chromosome 9 orphons, were excluded from the earlier analysis of approximately 500 of the donors because counts were too low. In a later analysis, the rate of TCR association differed among HLA loci, with DRB1 alleles having the most associated TCRs and HLA-C alleles having the fewest. Presence/absence analyses assumed roughly uniform sequencing depth across donors, an assumption that may not hold. Only TCR beta chains were sequenced in this cohort, and the absence of alpha or paired-chain data limited detectable features. V-gene and J-gene trimming of TCR beta chains was associated with a missense DCLRE1C variant in a later genetic analysis, and the association was replicated in an independent cohort.

From cysteine to phenylalanine, the CDR3 is 11 amino acids long. Only the CDR3 region is kept as DNA, spanning 33 bases read in frame from base 1. Looking up the germline V gene (reference sequence) yields CDR1 SEHNR and CDR2 FQNEAQ. Trimming takes 8 bases from V and 5 bases from J, and the germline ends sit 10 bases apart. Of note for this clone: Its antigen has not been determined. Qualities for individual bases were not recorded, and no much larger clone is one base off.

Receptor libraries were prepared by the immunoSEQ multiplex PCR assay. A mixture of 60 forward primers for TCR Vbeta segments and 13 reverse primers for TCR Jbeta segments was used in the multiplex PCR. A multiplex PCR assay on genomic DNA amplified the CDR3 region of rearranged TCR beta genes. The Illumina HiSeq System was used to sequence the amplified TCR beta libraries as 87-base-pair reads. Processing in the source paper ran as follows. In a later analysis, some 80 million unique TCR beta chains were counted across the 650 to 700 repertoires, and around 10 million of these chains were shared by at least two donors. To remove PCR and sequencing errors, raw reads were error-corrected and collapsed into unique sequences using a nearest-neighbor algorithm that merged closely related sequences. CDR3 sequences were aligned to IMGT reference sequences to assign V, D and J gene segments. For a sequence to be retained, a match of at least six nucleotides to both a V gene segment and a J gene segment was required. A rearrangement counted as productive if the CDR3 had no stop codons and remained in frame with V and J, and every other rearrangement counted as non-productive. CDR3 was defined according to IMGT convention as the region running from the second conserved V-encoded cysteine to the conserved J-encoded phenylalanine. Sequences without an unambiguous match to a single V gene segment were excluded from the earlier analysis of about 600 of the donors. In an earlier analysis of about 590 of the donors, a V segment was called functional when productive rearrangements were above 56.7%, and segregating when the standard deviation between donors exceeded 5%. A statistical classification framework was developed to diagnose cytomegalovirus status using the catalog of TCR beta chain sequences. In a later analysis, TCR nucleotide sequences were compared against IMGT/GENE-DB human TR gene sequences so that V and J genes could be assigned. In a later analysis, CDR3 sequences and most-parsimonious VDJ recombination scenarios were assigned using the TCRdist pipeline. In a later analysis, every TCR beta chain was defined by the combination of its CDR3 amino acid sequence and its V-gene family, and reads without a unique V-gene family were dropped. As a way to deal with suspected cross-contamination and a sequencing artifact, a later analysis dropped over 550 nucleotide sequences that were highly shared and had low generation probability. For each public chain, a later analysis derived a clonal expansion index from normalized ranks of inferred template counts within each repertoire. In a later analysis, generation probabilities were computed with a VDJ recombination model fitted to out-of-frame rearrangements, and the resulting probabilities were checked against IGoR. A later analysis scored TCR-TCR, TCR-HLA and TCR-CMV co-occurrence with hypergeometric tests, applying a repertoire-size bias correction to TCR pairs. False discovery rates were estimated in a later analysis by permuting HLA or CMV assignments 20 times. In a later analysis, co-occurring TCRs were grouped using DBSCAN, with TCRdist sequence similarity added in when clustering inside HLA-allele-positive subsets. Repertoires with fewer than 30,000 or more than 120,000 public chains, plus five repertoires with anomalous nucleotide sharing, were excluded from co-occurrence clustering. TCRdb provides this immuneACCESS table in a form limited to in-frame rearrangements. Some clones are lacking; in checked studies, under half of them reflect an unresolved V gene, and why the rest are absent is not known. The V and J calls and clone size were taken over from that table, and D and trimming were inferred from the DNA. Present in this sample are more than 95,000 clones, just under 75% of which were seen just once. Around 4.8% of the sample is in the top ten clones.

The clonotype was recovered from a man between 60 and 75 years old in good health and CMV-seropositive. Sequencing input: PBMCs. The rearranged segments are TRBV7-9 and TRBJ2-7; the D gene is perhaps TRBD1, from 7 matching bases. The nucleotide sequence reads TGTGCCAGCGCAGGGGGGAACGAGCAGTACTTC. Translation gives CASAGGNEQYF.